Below are 13 T cell receptor beta chains sequenced from a single sample in a study of blood T cell repertoires in COVID-19. Sequencing was performed with immunoSEQ multiplex PCR; in TCRdb, only in-frame clones are kept and a portion is missing. The sample includes 170,000 or so clones, around 84% of them seen just once. Sequencing input: peripheral blood. These receptors were taken from a man aged 35 to 55 with active or convalescent COVID-19.

This chain joins TRBV5-1 and TRBJ2-3, with D tentatively TRBD1 (6 bases). Deletions cut 0 bases from V and 2 bases from J, with 10 bases between. Germline V gene lookup returns CDR1 SGHRS and CDR2 YFSETQ. There are 15 residues in the CDR3. CDR3 protein: CASSLARGTTDTQYF. The DNA for the CDR3 is TGCGCCAGCAGCTTGGCCAGGGGTACCACAGATACGCAGTATTTT. The complete variable domain, with remaining parts taken from reference TRBV5-1 and TRBJ2-3, reads KAGVTQTPRYLIKTRGQQVTLSCSPISGHRSVSWYQQTPGQGLQFLFEYFSETQRNKGNFPGRFSGRQFSNSRSEMNVSTLELGDSALYLCASSLARGTTDTQYFGPGTRLTVL.

The chain links TRBV28 to TRBJ1-1; D not resolved. The V and J ends lost 4 bases and 5 bases respectively, with 8 bases between them. This CDR3 contains 12 residues. Germline V CDR1 and CDR2: MDHEN, SYDVKM. The chain's CDR3 is CASSSPTTEAFF. For the CDR3, the DNA is TGTGCCAGCAGTTCACCTACTACTGAAGCTTTCTTT. The full variable domain, its missing parts supplied by reference TRBV28 and TRBJ1-1, is DVKVTQSSRYLVKRTGEKVFLECVQDMDHENMFWYRQDPGLGLRLIYFSYDVKMKEKGDIPEGYSVSREKKERFSLILESASTNQTSMYLCASSSPTTEAFFGQGTRLTVV.

A single count supports this clone. The genes are TRBV18 and TRBJ1-2, with TRBD1 matching 7 bases. This CDR3 has 13 amino acids. Unmatched junction bases numbered 2, after V lost 3 bases and J lost 4 bases. Germline V CDR1 and CDR2: KGHSH, LQKENI. The DNA for the CDR3 is TGTGCCAGCTCACCTGGGACAGCCTATGGCTACACCTTC. Protein sequence: CASSPGTAYGYTF.

J is TRBJ1-6 and V is TRBV11-2; no firm D call. This CDR3 spans 16 amino acids. The V and J ends lost 0 bases and 3 bases respectively, with 9 bases between them. Germline assignment: CDR1 SGHAT and CDR2 FQNNGV. The DNA for the CDR3 is TGTGCCAGCAGCTTAGATCGGCTAGACTATAATTCACCCCTCCACTTT. Protein sequence: CASSLDRLDYNSPLHF.

The gene calls are TRBV6-6 and TRBJ2-1; 9 bases align to TRBD1. The ends lost 5 bases at V and 7 bases at J; junction bases unmatched: 6. Germline V gene sequence: CDR1 MNHNY, CDR2 SVGAGI (reference sequence). The CDR3 length is 14 residues. CDR3 region: CASSREQGANEQFF. The DNA of the CDR3 is TGTGCCAGCAGTCGTGAACAGGGGGCGAATGAGCAGTTCTTC.

The rearrangement links TRBV5-6 to TRBJ2-7; 9 bases agree with TRBD2. CDR1 SGHDT and CDR2 YYEEEE come from the germline V gene. The CDR3 extends over 15 amino acids. The V gene end was trimmed by 1 base and the J gene end by 3 bases; junction bases not matched to a gene: 5. CDR3 sequence (DNA): TGTGCCAGCAGCTTGCGCGGGGGGGCCCACTACGAGCAGTACTTC. Translating it yields CASSLRGGAHYEQYF.

The V call is TRBV28, the J call TRBJ2-7; TRBD1 matches 7 bases. The germline gives CDR1 MDHEN, CDR2 SYDVKM. V shed 2 bases and J 0 bases; nucleotides not matched to a gene: 4. This CDR3 has 15 amino acids. CDR3 loop: CASSLAGTASYEQYF. The DNA of the CDR3 is TGTGCCAGCAGTTTAGCCGGGACAGCCTCCTACGAGCAGTACTTC.

The chain links TRBV7-3 to TRBJ2-2; 12 bases are shared with TRBD2. V was clipped by 0 bases and J by 0 bases; unmatched bases: 14. The CDR3 spans 22 residues. Germline values: CDR1 SGHTA, CDR2 FQGTGA. CDR3 DNA: TGTGCCAGCAGCTTAACCCCGGATCTAGCGGGGGGGGATTTCGCGAACACCGGGGAGCTGTTTTTT. Protein product: CASSLTPDLAGGDFANTGELFF.

This chain connects TRBV5-5 to TRBJ1-1; D possibly corresponds to TRBD1 (5 bases). Germline CDR1 and CDR2: SGHKS and YYEKEE (reference sequence). The V gene lost 4 bases and the J gene lost 4 bases, with 14 bases spanning the gap. The CDR3 is made up of 14 amino acids. The CDR3 loop is CASSLWRRGTEAFF. CDR3 sequence (DNA): TGTGCCAGCAGCCTTTGGCGTAGGGGCACTGAAGCTTTCTTT. The variable domain in full, with the rest retrieved from reference TRBV5-5 and TRBJ1-1, is DAGVTQSPTHLIKTRGQQVTLRCSPISGHKSVSWYQQVLGQGPQFIFQYYEKEERGRGNFPDRFSARQFPNYSSELNVNALLLGDSALYLCASSLWRRGTEAFFGQGTRLTVV.

J is TRBJ2-7 and V is TRBV4-3; tentatively, D is TRBD2 (6 bases). CDR1 is LGHNA and CDR2 is YSLEER in the germline V gene. Trimming stripped 0 bases from V and 4 bases from J, with 10 bases between. The CDR3 is 14 residues long. CDR3 bases: TGCGCCAGCAGCCAAGATTTGGGGACTTACGAGCAGTACTTC. This encodes CASSQDLGTYEQYF.

The rearrangement uses TRBV15 and TRBJ1-2; TRBD1 agrees at 8 bases. Germline V gives CDR1 LNHNV, CDR2 YYDKDF (reference sequence). This CDR3 comprises 15 residues. With 1 base clipped from V and 4 bases from J, the junction kept 5 bases outside the gene matches. CDR3 sequence: CATSRGGGQVYGYTF. DNA of the CDR3: TGTGCCACCAGCAGAGGAGGGGGACAGGTCTATGGCTACACCTTC.

This clone was recorded only once. This sequence joins TRBV28 and TRBJ1-1, with D uncertain. The CDR3 runs 14 residues. Germline CDR1 MDHEN, CDR2 SYDVKM. Trimming pared 8 bases from V and 0 bases from J, leaving 13 bases between. The CDR3 DNA is TGTGCCAGCCGCGTCTGGCGGGTGAACACTGAAGCTTTCTTT. It is translated as CASRVWRVNTEAFF.

CDR3 sequence: CAWSGQGGIQYF. CDR3 nucleotides: TGTGCCTGGAGTGGGCAGGGCGGCATTCAGTACTTC. The chain uses TRBV30 and TRBJ2-4, with D perhaps matching TRBD1 (5 bases). CDR1 is GTSNPN and CDR2 is SVGIG in the germline V gene (reference sequence). The V and J ends lost 1 base and 9 bases respectively, with 10 bases between them. The CDR3 runs 12 residues.